A selection of T cell receptor beta chains follows, all from one sample in a study of T cell responses to AZD1222 COVID-19 vaccine. The data were produced by immunoSEQ multiplex PCR, yet TCRdb's version contains in-frame clones alone and is incomplete. The sample has 100,000 to 150,000 clones; 92% are singletons. This specimen consisted of peripheral blood, obtained on day 0 of AZD1222 vaccination. The receptors originated from an adult in good health. Both conserved end residues are part of each CDR3. D genes are given only for firm matches. Only some rows state a clone size, as once, few, many or a class for expanded clones.

cdr3_nt: TGCAGCGTTAACAGGGGCGTCATTGAAGCTTTCTTT
cdr3_aa: CSVNRGVIEAFF
j_call: TRBJ1-1
clone_size: once
d_call: TRBD1
v_call: TRBV29-1

cdr3_nt: TGCGCCAGCAGCCCTGAGGCGGGAAGAATGTATGGCTACACCTTC
cdr3_aa: CASSPEAGRMYGYTF
j_call: TRBJ1-2
clone_size: .
d_call: .
v_call: TRBV4-1

cdr3_nt: TGTGCCAGCAGTGAAACGGGGGAACAGAGCTCCTACGAGCAGTACTTC
cdr3_aa: CASSETGEQSSYEQYF
j_call: TRBJ2-7
clone_size: .
d_call: .
v_call: TRBV25-1

cdr3_nt: TGTGCCTGGAGTGTATACACTGAAGCTTTCTTT
cdr3_aa: CAWSVYTEAFF
j_call: TRBJ1-1
clone_size: .
d_call: .
v_call: TRBV30

cdr3_nt: TGTGCCAGCAGCGGGACAGGACGGTATGGCTACACCTTC
cdr3_aa: CASSGTGRYGYTF
j_call: TRBJ1-2
clone_size: .
d_call: TRBD1
v_call: TRBV2

cdr3_nt: TGTGCCAGCAGCTTAGCTCTTGCAGGGTCGGCCACTGAAGCTTTCTTT
cdr3_aa: CASSLALAGSATEAFF
j_call: TRBJ1-1
clone_size: few
d_call: .
v_call: TRBV7-9

cdr3_nt: TGTGCCAGCAGCTTTGAGGGATATGGCTACACCTTC
cdr3_aa: CASSFEGYGYTF
j_call: TRBJ1-2
clone_size: .
d_call: .
v_call: TRBV12-1

cdr3_nt: TGTGCCAGCGGGGCGGGGAACACTGAAGCTTTCTTT
cdr3_aa: CASGAGNTEAFF
j_call: TRBJ1-1
clone_size: .
d_call: .
v_call: TRBV5-5

cdr3_nt: TGTGCCAGCAGCTTTTTGACGGGAGAGTACAATGAGCAGTTCTTC
cdr3_aa: CASSFLTGEYNEQFF
j_call: TRBJ2-1
clone_size: .
d_call: .
v_call: TRBV5-5

cdr3_nt: TGTGCCAGCAGCCCCTTGGTAAGCGGCTCTGGGGCCAACGTCCTGACTTTC
cdr3_aa: CASSPLVSGSGANVLTF
j_call: TRBJ2-6
clone_size: once
d_call: .
v_call: TRBV7-3

cdr3_nt: TGTGCCAGTAGTAGTATTCATCCTGGGACCCAGTACTTC
cdr3_aa: CASSSIHPGTQYF
j_call: TRBJ2-5
clone_size: .
d_call: .
v_call: TRBV19

cdr3_nt: TGTGCCAGCAGCCCGTGGGACAGGGCCGACTATGGCTACACCTTC
cdr3_aa: CASSPWDRADYGYTF
j_call: TRBJ1-2
clone_size: .
d_call: TRBD1
v_call: TRBV7-9

cdr3_nt: TGTGCCAGTAGTATGGGACTAGCGGGCTCCGCCATTCAGTACTTC
cdr3_aa: CASSMGLAGSAIQYF
j_call: TRBJ2-4
clone_size: .
d_call: TRBD2
v_call: TRBV19

cdr3_nt: TGTGCCAGCAGCCAAACAGAGACTAGCAATCAGCCCCAGCATTTT
cdr3_aa: CASSQTETSNQPQHF
j_call: TRBJ1-5
clone_size: .
d_call: .
v_call: TRBV4-2

cdr3_nt: TGCAGCGTTCAGGGGACGAACACCGGGGAGCTGTTTTTT
cdr3_aa: CSVQGTNTGELFF
j_call: TRBJ2-2
clone_size: .
d_call: .
v_call: TRBV29-1

cdr3_nt: TGCGCCAGCAGCTCGGACAGGGTAACATCCGAGCAGTACTTC
cdr3_aa: CASSSDRVTSEQYF
j_call: TRBJ2-7
clone_size: .
d_call: TRBD1
v_call: TRBV5-1

cdr3_nt: TGTGCCAGCAGCCCCCGGGGGGCGGACAGGGACGAAAAACTGTTTTTT
cdr3_aa: CASSPRGADRDEKLFF
j_call: TRBJ1-4
clone_size: .
d_call: TRBD1
v_call: TRBV7-9

cdr3_nt: TGCGCCAGCAGCTTACAGGGGGCGCAAAATCAGCCCCAGCATTTT
cdr3_aa: CASSLQGAQNQPQHF
j_call: TRBJ1-5
clone_size: .
d_call: TRBD1
v_call: TRBV5-1

cdr3_nt: TGTGCCAGTAGTATCGGGCTAGCGGGAGGGCCCCTCTCCTACGAGCAGTACTTC
cdr3_aa: CASSIGLAGGPLSYEQYF
j_call: TRBJ2-7
clone_size: .
d_call: TRBD2
v_call: TRBV19

cdr3_nt: TGTGCCAGCAGTTACGAGGGGTTAGCTAATGAAAAACTGTTTTTT
cdr3_aa: CASSYEGLANEKLFF
j_call: TRBJ1-4
clone_size: .
d_call: .
v_call: TRBV6-5

cdr3_nt: TGTGCCAGCAGCGTCGATCAGGGCGGAATCGGGGAGCTGTTTTTT
cdr3_aa: CASSVDQGGIGELFF
j_call: TRBJ2-2
clone_size: .
d_call: .
v_call: TRBV9

cdr3_nt: TGTGCCAGCAGCCTAGAGGCTGGACGGCCCTATGGCTACACCTTC
cdr3_aa: CASSLEAGRPYGYTF
j_call: TRBJ1-2
clone_size: .
d_call: .
v_call: TRBV7-9

cdr3_nt: TGTGCTAGTGGTTCTCAGTTCTATGGCTACACCTTC
cdr3_aa: CASGSQFYGYTF
j_call: TRBJ1-2
clone_size: .
d_call: .
v_call: TRBV12-5

cdr3_nt: TGCAGTGCTAGACCGTACGAGCAGTACTTC
cdr3_aa: CSARPYEQYF
j_call: TRBJ2-7
clone_size: .
d_call: .
v_call: TRBV20-1

cdr3_nt: TGTGCCAGCACCAGACGAAGAGGGGCTGGGGAAAAACTGTTTTTT
cdr3_aa: CASTRRRGAGEKLFF
j_call: TRBJ1-4
clone_size: .
d_call: .
v_call: TRBV7-9

cdr3_nt: TGTGCCAGCAGTCACGGACAGCTCCAAGAGACCCAGTACTTC
cdr3_aa: CASSHGQLQETQYF
j_call: TRBJ2-5
clone_size: .
d_call: .
v_call: TRBV27

cdr3_nt: TGCGCCAGCAGCTTGTGGGGGAGTCGGGAGTGGGACACCGGGGAGCTGTTTTTT
cdr3_aa: CASSLWGSREWDTGELFF
j_call: TRBJ2-2
clone_size: .
d_call: .
v_call: TRBV5-1

cdr3_nt: TGTGCCAGCATTACGGACAGGGAGCGGGAGACCCAGTACTTC
cdr3_aa: CASITDRERETQYF
j_call: TRBJ2-5
clone_size: .
d_call: TRBD1
v_call: TRBV2

cdr3_nt: TGTGCCAGTAGTCCTCTGATTGACTACGAGCAGTACTTC
cdr3_aa: CASSPLIDYEQYF
j_call: TRBJ2-7
clone_size: .
d_call: .
v_call: TRBV19

cdr3_nt: TGTGCCAGCAAGGGACAAGTAAAACTGTTTTTT
cdr3_aa: CASKGQVKLFF
j_call: TRBJ1-4
clone_size: .
d_call: .
v_call: TRBV2

cdr3_nt: TGTGCCAGCAGCCTACTGGGCCCCTACAATGAGCAGTTCTTC
cdr3_aa: CASSLLGPYNEQFF
j_call: TRBJ2-1
clone_size: .
d_call: .
v_call: TRBV14

cdr3_nt: TGCAGCGTTGGGGGAGGGGGGACCAATCAGCCCCAGCATTTT
cdr3_aa: CSVGGGGTNQPQHF
j_call: TRBJ1-5
clone_size: .
d_call: .
v_call: TRBV29-1

cdr3_nt: TGTGCCAGCTCACCACAAGGGTCAGGCGAGCAGTACTTC
cdr3_aa: CASSPQGSGEQYF
j_call: TRBJ2-7
clone_size: .
d_call: .
v_call: TRBV18

cdr3_nt: TGCGCCAGCAGCCAAATGGCGGCGGGTAACTATGGCTACACCTTC
cdr3_aa: CASSQMAAGNYGYTF
j_call: TRBJ1-2
clone_size: .
d_call: .
v_call: TRBV4-1

cdr3_nt: TGCGCCAGCAGCCCAGGGACTAGCGGGAGGGCCGCGGCAGATACGCAGTATTTT
cdr3_aa: CASSPGTSGRAAADTQYF
j_call: TRBJ2-3
clone_size: .
d_call: TRBD2
v_call: TRBV5-1

cdr3_nt: TGCGCCAGCAGCAACCCCGGGACTACCTCGAACACCGGGGAGCTGTTTTTT
cdr3_aa: CASSNPGTTSNTGELFF
j_call: TRBJ2-2
clone_size: .
d_call: TRBD2
v_call: TRBV5-1

cdr3_nt: TGTGCCAGCAGTTTCCCTCCCTGGCCGATCAATCAGCCCCAGCATTTT
cdr3_aa: CASSFPPWPINQPQHF
j_call: TRBJ1-5
clone_size: .
d_call: .
v_call: TRBV28

cdr3_nt: TGTGCCAGCAGCAAAAGGGGGGAGGGCCTAGATACGCAGTATTTT
cdr3_aa: CASSKRGEGLDTQYF
j_call: TRBJ2-3
clone_size: once
d_call: .
v_call: TRBV9

cdr3_nt: TGTGCCAGCAGCTTATCGTATAACTATGGCTACACCTTC
cdr3_aa: CASSLSYNYGYTF
j_call: TRBJ1-2
clone_size: .
d_call: .
v_call: TRBV7-9

cdr3_nt: TGTGCCAGCAGTGCTATTAGCCCCGCCTTATATAGCAATCAGCCCCAGCATTTT
cdr3_aa: CASSAISPALYSNQPQHF
j_call: TRBJ1-5
clone_size: .
d_call: .
v_call: TRBV6-4

cdr3_nt: TGTGCGGCGGGGCAGCCTAGCTCCTACGAGCAGTACTTC
cdr3_aa: CAAGQPSSYEQYF
j_call: TRBJ2-7
clone_size: once
d_call: .
v_call: TRBV30

cdr3_nt: TGCAGCGCTTCGACAGGGGTCCTCACAGATACGCAGTATTTT
cdr3_aa: CSASTGVLTDTQYF
j_call: TRBJ2-3
clone_size: .
d_call: TRBD1
v_call: TRBV29-1

cdr3_nt: TGTGCCAGCAGCCCTAGAACGGGCACCGGGGAGCTGTTTTTT
cdr3_aa: CASSPRTGTGELFF
j_call: TRBJ2-2
clone_size: .
d_call: .
v_call: TRBV3-1/TRBV3-2

cdr3_nt: TGTGCCAGCAGCTTAGAGAGGCCGGGCTACGAGCAGTACTTC
cdr3_aa: CASSLERPGYEQYF
j_call: TRBJ2-7
clone_size: .
d_call: .
v_call: TRBV7-9

cdr3_nt: TGTGCCAGCAGCTTACACCTCAGGGGGGGCGATTACGAGCAGTACTTC
cdr3_aa: CASSLHLRGGDYEQYF
j_call: TRBJ2-7
clone_size: few
d_call: .
v_call: TRBV11-2

cdr3_nt: TGTGCCAGCAGCTCGGACAGGGGAGGCGGCTACACCTTC
cdr3_aa: CASSSDRGGGYTF
j_call: TRBJ1-2
clone_size: .
d_call: TRBD1
v_call: TRBV7-9

cdr3_nt: TGTGCCAGCAGTTACTCGAGGGATTCTCAGCCCCAGCATTTT
cdr3_aa: CASSYSRDSQPQHF
j_call: TRBJ1-5
clone_size: once
d_call: .
v_call: TRBV6-5

cdr3_nt: TGTGCCAGCAGTTCCCAGGGTGGACGCTCTGGAAACACCATATATTTT
cdr3_aa: CASSSQGGRSGNTIYF
j_call: TRBJ1-3
clone_size: .
d_call: .
v_call: TRBV2

cdr3_nt: TGTGCCAGCAGCCAGGGGGGACAGGGGCTCGGTTACGAGCAGTACTTC
cdr3_aa: CASSQGGQGLGYEQYF
j_call: TRBJ2-7
clone_size: .
d_call: TRBD1
v_call: TRBV13

cdr3_nt: TGTGCCAGCACCAGAGGGGGGACAGGGTACAATGAAAAACTGTTTTTT
cdr3_aa: CASTRGGTGYNEKLFF
j_call: TRBJ1-4
clone_size: .
d_call: TRBD1
v_call: TRBV7-9

cdr3_nt: TGCGCCAGCAGCTCGACTAGCGGCGTATACAATGAGCAGTTCTTC
cdr3_aa: CASSSTSGVYNEQFF
j_call: TRBJ2-1
clone_size: .
d_call: TRBD2
v_call: TRBV5-1

cdr3_nt: TGTGCCAGCGGCCTCTCCGGGACTAATGAAAAACTGTTTTTT
cdr3_aa: CASGLSGTNEKLFF
j_call: TRBJ1-4
clone_size: .
d_call: .
v_call: TRBV28

cdr3_nt: TGTGCCAGCACCCCTGGGACCGGGTACAATGAGCAGTTCTTC
cdr3_aa: CASTPGTGYNEQFF
j_call: TRBJ2-1
clone_size: .
d_call: .
v_call: TRBV2

cdr3_nt: TGTGCCAGTAGTGCAACAGGGGACCTCACAGATACGCAGTATTTT
cdr3_aa: CASSATGDLTDTQYF
j_call: TRBJ2-3
clone_size: .
d_call: TRBD1
v_call: TRBV19

cdr3_nt: TGTGCCAGCAGCTTAGCACAGGGTAATGAAAAACTGTTTTTT
cdr3_aa: CASSLAQGNEKLFF
j_call: TRBJ1-4
clone_size: .
d_call: .
v_call: TRBV7-9

cdr3_nt: TGCAGCGCCCTTACCTTAATAGGGAACACTGAAGCTTTCTTT
cdr3_aa: CSALTLIGNTEAFF
j_call: TRBJ1-1
clone_size: .
d_call: .
v_call: TRBV29-1

cdr3_nt: TGTGCCAGCAGTGAAAGCAACGGGCCAAACTATGGCTACACCTTC
cdr3_aa: CASSESNGPNYGYTF
j_call: TRBJ1-2
clone_size: .
d_call: .
v_call: TRBV2

cdr3_nt: TGTGCCAGCAGCCAGAACACCGGGGAGCTGTTTTTT
cdr3_aa: CASSQNTGELFF
j_call: TRBJ2-2
clone_size: once
d_call: .
v_call: TRBV6-1

cdr3_nt: TGTGCCAGCAGCAAAGGCCATTCGGACAGACGAGCCTACAATGAGCAGTTCTTC
cdr3_aa: CASSKGHSDRRAYNEQFF
j_call: TRBJ2-1
clone_size: .
d_call: .
v_call: TRBV21-1